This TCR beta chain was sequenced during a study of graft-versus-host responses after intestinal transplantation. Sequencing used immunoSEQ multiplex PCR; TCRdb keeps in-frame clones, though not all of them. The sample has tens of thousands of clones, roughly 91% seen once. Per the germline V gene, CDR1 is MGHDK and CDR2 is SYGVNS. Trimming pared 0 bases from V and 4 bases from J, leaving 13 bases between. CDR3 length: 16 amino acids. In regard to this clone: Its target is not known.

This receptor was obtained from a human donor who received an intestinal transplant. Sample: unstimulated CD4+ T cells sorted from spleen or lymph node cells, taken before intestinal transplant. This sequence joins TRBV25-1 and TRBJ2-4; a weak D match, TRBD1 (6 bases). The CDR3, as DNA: TGTGCCAGCAGTGAATATAAACAGGGAAATAAAAACATTCAGTACTTC. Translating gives CASSEYKQGNKNIQYF. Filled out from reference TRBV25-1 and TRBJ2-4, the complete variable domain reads EADIYQTPRYLVIGTGKKITLECSQTMGHDKMYWYQQDPGMELHLIHYSYGVNSTEKGDLSSESTVSRIRTEHFPLTLESARPSHTSQYLCASSEYKQGNKNIQYFGAGTRLSVL.